This T cell receptor beta chain was recorded in a study of OX40 agonist ivuxolimab in advanced cancers. As for the study in general: Partial responses occurred in Three dose-escalation patients, one with hepatocellular carcinoma and two with cutaneous melanoma.

There are 13 residues in the CDR3. V lost 1 base and J lost 6, with 9 bases in between. Looked up from germline, CDR1 is LGHNT and CDR2 is FRNRAP. Anyone with autoimmune disease history or systemic immunosuppression was excluded. Repertoires were generated with immunoSEQ multiplex PCR, while TCRdb's copy carries only in-frame clones and drops some. Here the sample spans some 31,000 clones, approximately 93% being singletons. This chain links TRBV12-5 with TRBJ1-2; D not certain. The source is an adult with an advanced solid tumor such as melanoma, head and neck, liver or kidney cancer. The specimen was CD4+ or CD8+ T cells sorted from blood, collected in a trial of the OX40 agonist ivuxolimab. CDR3 nucleotides: TGTGCTAGTGGTTTGGGAGTCGCTAATGGCTACACCTTC. Residues: CASGLGVANGYTF.